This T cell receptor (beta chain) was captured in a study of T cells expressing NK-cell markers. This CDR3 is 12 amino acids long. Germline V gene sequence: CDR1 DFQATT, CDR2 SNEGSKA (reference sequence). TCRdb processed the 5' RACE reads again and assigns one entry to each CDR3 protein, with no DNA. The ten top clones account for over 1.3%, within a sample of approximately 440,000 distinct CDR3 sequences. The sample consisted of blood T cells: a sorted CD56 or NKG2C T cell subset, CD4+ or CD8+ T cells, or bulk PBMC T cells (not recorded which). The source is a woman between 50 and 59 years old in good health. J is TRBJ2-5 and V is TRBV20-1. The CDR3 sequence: CSARLVPGAQYF.